This paragraph reports one T cell receptor (beta chain). Its target is unknown. These data belong to a study of cytomegalovirus exposure and HLA in healthy donors. General study points: A list of approximately 160 TCR beta chains associated with cytomegalovirus was given.

Sequencing used immunoSEQ multiplex PCR; TCRdb keeps in-frame clones, though not all of them. The sample has about 180,000 clones, around 84% seen once. V dropped 4 bases and J dropped 5; count of bases not matched to a gene: 4. From germline, CDR1 is SGHDT and CDR2 YYEEEE. The CDR3 spans 15 residues. The sequence was collected from a man younger than 35 in good health and CMV-seropositive. The specimen sequenced was PBMCs. V usage is TRBV5-6 and J usage is TRBJ2-5; the match to TRBD2 covers 14 bases. The CDR3 sequence: CASSTGTSGSETQYF. CDR3 bases: TGTGCCAGCAGCACCGGGACTAGCGGGAGTGAGACCCAGTACTTC. The full variable domain, with the rest looked up from reference TRBV5-6 and TRBJ2-5, is DAGVTQSPTHLIKTRGQQVTLRCSPKSGHDTVSWYQQALGQGPQFIFQYYEEEERQRGNFPDRFSGHQFPNYSSELNVNALLLGDSALYLCASSTGTSGSETQYFGPGTRLLVL.